The 2 T cell receptor beta chains given below trace back to one sample, sequenced in a study of blood T cell repertoires in COVID-19. Sequenced by immunoSEQ multiplex PCR; TCRdb stores in-frame clones only, minus some. Here the sample spans about 300,000 clones, roughly 87% being singletons. Sequenced material: peripheral blood. These receptor sequences come from a man aged 18 to 29 with active or convalescent COVID-19.

The J gene is TRBJ1-2, the V gene TRBV9, with TRBD1 identical over 8 bases. The CDR3 has 16 residues. After removal of 2 bases from V and 6 bases from J, the junction contained 12 bases not matched to a gene. CDR1 and CDR2 from the germline V gene are SGDLS and YYNGEE. The CDR3: CASSVDGQGLRHGYTF. The CDR3 bases are TGTGCCAGCAGCGTCGATGGACAGGGCCTTCGCCATGGCTACACCTTC.

This chain joins TRBV5-6 and TRBJ2-3; D perhaps matches TRBD1 (6 bases). The germline V gene encodes CDR1 SGHDT and CDR2 YYEEEE. The CDR3 extends over 13 amino acids. V lost 3 bases, J lost 1 base, and 6 bases lay in between. The CDR3 loop is CASSYRGTDTQYF. The CDR3 DNA reads as TGTGCCAGCAGCTACAGGGGCACAGATACGCAGTATTTT. Variable domain in full (rest from reference TRBV5-6 and TRBJ2-3): DAGVTQSPTHLIKTRGQQVTLRCSPKSGHDTVSWYQQALGQGPQFIFQYYEEEERQRGNFPDRFSGHQFPNYSSELNVNALLLGDSALYLCASSYRGTDTQYFGPGTRLTVL.